The sequence of this T cell receptor beta chain was determined in a study of T cells in Graves' hyperthyroidism and ophthalmopathy. At the level of the study: Initial diagnosis, before any treatment, was when peripheral blood was collected. Whole-study findings and limits: Median prediction lead before ophthalmopathy onset was 6.5 months with the model. Also found in blood were most expanded thyroid clonotypes above 0.001.

The study based diagnoses on clinical symptoms, serum thyroxine and TRAb, thyroid ultrasound and orbital computed tomography. The CDR3 regions of TCR beta were amplified from RNA transcripts. The TCR CDR3 was amplified in a first-round RT-PCR using the HTBI primer set. TCRdb itself ran the multiplex PCR reads through MiXCR, one entry per CDR3 protein. The profile shows about 600,000 distinct CDR3 sequences, around 14% of them singletons. Per the germline V gene, CDR1 is GTSNPN and CDR2 is SVGIG (reference sequence). The CDR3 has 15 residues. With V trimmed by 1 base and J by 10 bases, 13 bases remained unmatched. This clonotype showed up many times. Its target is not known.

The chain has TRBV30 and TRBJ2-1, with 7 bases lining up with TRBD1. The sequence was collected from a woman between 18 and 29 years old with Graves' ophthalmopathy. Sample: blood. The chain's CDR3 is CAWSGDPQGEWEQFF. DNA of the CDR3: TGTGCCTGGAGTGGGGACCCCCAGGGGGAATGGGAGCAGTTCTTC.